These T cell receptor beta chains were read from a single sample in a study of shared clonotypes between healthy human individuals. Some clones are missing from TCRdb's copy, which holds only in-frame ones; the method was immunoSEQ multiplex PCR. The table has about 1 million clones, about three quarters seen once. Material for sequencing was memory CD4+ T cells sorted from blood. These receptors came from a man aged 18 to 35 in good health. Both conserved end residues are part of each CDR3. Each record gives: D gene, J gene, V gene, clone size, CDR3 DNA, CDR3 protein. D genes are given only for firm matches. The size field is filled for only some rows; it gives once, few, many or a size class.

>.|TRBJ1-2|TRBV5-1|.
TGCGCCAGCAGCATATTTACCGAGAATGGCTACACCTTC
CASSIFTENGYTF
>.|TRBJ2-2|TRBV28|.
TGTGCCAGCAGTTTATTTCCCGGGGAGCTGTTTTTT
CASSLFPGELFF
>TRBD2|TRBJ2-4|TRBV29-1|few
TGCAGCGTGGGGGGGGACCAGAACATTCAGTACTTC
CSVGGDQNIQYF
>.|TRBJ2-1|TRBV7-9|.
TGTGCCAGCAGCCCCCTCGGGTGGGTTACTGTCAATGAGCAGTTCTTC
CASSPLGWVTVNEQFF
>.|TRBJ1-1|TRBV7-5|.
TGTGCCAGAAGCTTAGTGGAGGGGGCAGTGAACACTGAAGCTTTCTTT
CARSLVEGAVNTEAFF
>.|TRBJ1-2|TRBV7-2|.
TGTGCCAGCAGCTTGGCTGCGCGACAGTCGGGTGGCTACACCTTC
CASSLAARQSGGYTF
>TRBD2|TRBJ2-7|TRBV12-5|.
TGTGCTAGTGGTTTGGCAATACTAGCGGGAGAGGTCGAGCAGTACTTC
CASGLAILAGEVEQYF
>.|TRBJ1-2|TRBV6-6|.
TGTGCCAGCAGTTGGGGACGGGAGAGCTATGGCTACACCTTC
CASSWGRESYGYTF
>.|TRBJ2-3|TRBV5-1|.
TGCGCCAGCAGCGAGCAATTAGATACGCAGTATTTT
CASSEQLDTQYF
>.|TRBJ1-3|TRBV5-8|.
TGTGCCAGCAGCTTGGTTGGGGGCGCTTCCGGAAACACCATATATTTT
CASSLVGGASGNTIYF
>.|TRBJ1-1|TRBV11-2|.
TGTGCCAGCAGCTTAGGCCCTTACACTGAAGCTTTCTTT
CASSLGPYTEAFF
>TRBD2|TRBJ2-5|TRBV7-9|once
TGTGCCAGCAGCCGGACTAGCGGAGAAGAGACCCAGTACTTC
CASSRTSGEETQYF
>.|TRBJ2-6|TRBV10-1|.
TGCGCCAGCAGTGTGGGGGGCTCTGGGGCCAACGTCCTGACTTTC
CASSVGGSGANVLTF
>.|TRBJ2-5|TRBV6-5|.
TGTGCCAGTAGACGAACAGGCGCGAATCAAGAGACCCAGTACTTC
CASRRTGANQETQYF
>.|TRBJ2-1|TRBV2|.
TGTGCCAGCAAGAGGGATCGGTACAATGAGCAGTTCTTC
CASKRDRYNEQFF
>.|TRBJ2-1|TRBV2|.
TGTGCCAGCAGTGGGGGAATTGCCTCTACCTACAATGAGCAGTTCTTC
CASSGGIASTYNEQFF
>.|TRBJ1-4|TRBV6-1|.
TGTGCCAGCACAGGACTCGAAAAACTGTTTTTT
CASTGLEKLFF
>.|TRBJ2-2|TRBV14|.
TGTGCCAGCAGCCAACAGGGTCCGCACACCGGGGAGCTGTTTTTT
CASSQQGPHTGELFF
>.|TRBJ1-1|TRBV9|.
TGTGCCAGCAGCGTAGTAGGGGAAAGGGGGGAAGCTTTCTTT
CASSVVGERGEAFF
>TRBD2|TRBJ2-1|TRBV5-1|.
TGCGCCAGCAGCTTGGTTAGCGGGAGTGTGGATGAGCAGTTCTTC
CASSLVSGSVDEQFF
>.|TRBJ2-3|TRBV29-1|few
TGCAGCGTTGAAGATAATGCAGATACGCAGTATTTT
CSVEDNADTQYF
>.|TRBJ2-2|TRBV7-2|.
TGTGCCAGCAGCTTATGGCGGAACACCGGGGAGCTGTTTTTT
CASSLWRNTGELFF
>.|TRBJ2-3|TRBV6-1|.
TGTGCCAGCAGTGAAGTGGGGGCGCTTTCCACAGATACGCAGTATTTT
CASSEVGALSTDTQYF
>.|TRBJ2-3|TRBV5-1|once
TGCGCCAGCAGCATTGGACAGCACACAGATACGCAGTATTTT
CASSIGQHTDTQYF
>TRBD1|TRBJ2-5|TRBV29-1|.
TGCAGCGTTCGGACAGGGGGAGAGACCCAGTACTTC
CSVRTGGETQYF
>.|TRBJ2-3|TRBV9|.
TGTGCCAGCAGCGTAGGGGGAAATTCTCCTGTCAGCACAGATACGCAGTATTTT
CASSVGGNSPVSTDTQYF
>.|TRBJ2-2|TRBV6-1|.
TGTGCCAGCAGTGGGTGGGGAGGGGGCGGCCCCGGGGAGCTGTTTTTT
CASSGWGGGGPGELFF
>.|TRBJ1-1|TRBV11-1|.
TGTGCCAGCAGCTTAGGACAGGTTGAAAAGGCTTTCTTT
CASSLGQVEKAFF
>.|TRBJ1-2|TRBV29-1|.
TGCAGCGTACCCCAGGGGCAGATTGGCTACACCTTC
CSVPQGQIGYTF
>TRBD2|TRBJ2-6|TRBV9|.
TGTGCCAGCAGCGCCAGACTAGCCCTTAGCTCTGGGGCCAACGTCCTGACTTTC
CASSARLALSSGANVLTF